These 32 T cell receptor beta chains originate from one sample sequenced in a study of blood T cells in healthy people across ages. Sample-barcoded 5' priming and a J-beta primer mix drove a second PCR of 7 to 11 cycles. TCRdb re-analysed the 5' RACE reads in MiXCR, keeping a single row per CDR3 protein. There are hundreds of thousands of distinct CDR3 sequences in the sample; 32% occur only once, and just over 15% lies in the top ten. The material sequenced was blood. All receptors come from a woman older than 75 in good health.

In this sample, this clonotype turned up many times. The V and J genes are TRBV20-1 and TRBJ2-7; D is undetermined. Trimming removed 7 bases at V and 0 bases at J, with 10 bases between. Germline V lookup: CDR1 DFQATT, CDR2 SNEGSKA (reference sequence). The CDR3 sequence is 12 residues long. The CDR3 region has the DNA TGCAGTGTTAAGGGTATCTCCTACGAGCAGTACTTC. Its protein is CSVKGISYEQYF.

There are many counts of this clonotype. The chain has TRBV18 and TRBJ2-3; a weak D match, TRBD1 (5 bases). CDR3 length: 16 amino acids. The germline V gene encodes CDR1 KGHSH and CDR2 LQKENI. The V gene lost 2 bases and the J gene lost 1 base, with 13 bases spanning the gap. The CDR3 DNA follows: TGTGCCAGCTCACCAGACGGCAGGGCCCGCACAGATACGCAGTATTTT. Protein: CASSPDGRARTDTQYF.

This clonotype was picked up many times. The rearrangement joins TRBV20-1 to TRBJ2-1; the match to TRBD2 covers 11 bases. J gave up 4 bases and V 3 bases, and 5 bases lay outside the gene matches. This CDR3 spans 15 amino acids. Per the germline V gene, CDR1 is DFQATT and CDR2 is SNEGSKA (reference sequence). CDR3 in amino acids: CSARGTSGGYNEQFF. The CDR3, as DNA: TGCAGTGCTAGGGGTACTAGCGGGGGTTACAATGAGCAGTTCTTC.

The chain links TRBV11-3 to TRBJ2-5, with 9 bases matching TRBD1. This CDR3 region has 16 residues. The V segment lost 5 bases and the J segment 7 bases; nucleotides outside the gene matches: 14. Germline assignment: CDR1 SGHNT and CDR2 YENEEA. The CDR3 here is CASSRGQGSAGGTQYF. In nucleotides, the CDR3 is TGTGCCAGCAGCCGGGGACAGGGTTCCGCTGGGGGGACCCAGTACTTC.

Comment on this clonotype: A read error may explain this, as a much larger clone is one base away. The rearrangement joins TRBV5-6 to TRBJ2-4; D uncertain. The length of the CDR3 is 15 residues. The V and J ends lost 0 bases and 13 bases respectively, with 20 bases between them. Germline V gene sequence: CDR1 SGHDT, CDR2 YYEEEE. The CDR3 nucleotides are TGTGCCAGCAGCTTGGCTAAACGGGTCTACAATGAGCAGTACTTC. Its protein is CASSLAKRVYNEQYF.

The CDR3 loop is CASSVDRALGYGYTF. In nucleotides, the CDR3 is TGCGCCAGCAGCGTGGACCGGGCCCTTGGCTATGGCTACACCTTC. V usage is TRBV5-1 and J usage is TRBJ1-2, with D unresolved. Looked up from germline, CDR1 is SGHRS and CDR2 is YFSETQ. Trimming shortened V by 4 bases and J by 4 bases, and 17 bases separated the two germline ends. This CDR3 is 15 amino acids long.

This clonotype was recorded at least ten times. The chain has TRBV20-1 and TRBJ2-3; D gene unclear. With 3 bases removed from V and 2 bases from J, the gap between germline ends came to 9 bases. The CDR3 length is 13 residues. Germline lookup yields CDR1 DFQATT and CDR2 SNEGSKA (reference sequence). CDR3 DNA sequence: TGCAGTGCTAGGAACCCGCCCACAGATACGCAGTATTTT. This encodes CSARNPPTDTQYF.

Many counts were recorded for this clonotype. The chain uses TRBV19 and TRBJ2-4, with 7 bases that match TRBD1. The germline V gene encodes CDR1 LNHDA and CDR2 SQIVND (reference sequence). The CDR3 runs 16 residues. The junction had 12 bases not matched to a gene; V was cut back by 2 bases and J by 8 bases. This CDR3 reads CASSILTGRGIDIQYF. As DNA, the CDR3 is TGTGCCAGTAGTATACTGACAGGGCGTGGTATTGACATTCAGTACTTC.

This clonotype has a count of ten or more. The V call is TRBV10-3, the J call TRBJ2-1, with D perhaps TRBD1 (6 bases). The CDR3 totals 12 residues. Looked up from germline, CDR1 is ENHRY and CDR2 is SYGVKD. The germline V and J ends were trimmed by 2 bases and 12 bases, with 11 bases remaining between them. DNA for the CDR3: TGTGCCATCAGTGAGGGCCTACAGGGGCAGTTCTTC. Its translation: CAISEGLQGQFF.

This clonotype was detected many times. This chain uses TRBV12-3 or TRBV12-4 with TRBJ2-3, with 11 bases identical to TRBD2. The V and J ends lost 1 base and 2 bases, in that order; junction bases with no gene match: 2. The CDR3 is made up of 16 amino acids. CDR3 DNA sequence: TGTGCCAGCAGTTTAGTGACTAGCGGGGACACAGATACGCAGTATTTT. Translation gives CASSLVTSGDTDTQYF.

This clonotype came up a few times. The chain uses TRBV6-1 and TRBJ2-4, with D tentatively TRBD2 (5 bases). Trimming left V 5 bases short and J 0 bases short, with 14 bases between. The V gene's germline CDR1 is MNHNS and CDR2 SASEGT. CDR3 length: 16 amino acids. CDR3 region: CASSSKNGVAKNIQYF. DNA of the CDR3: TGTGCCAGCAGTAGTAAGAACGGGGTAGCCAAAAACATTCAGTACTTC.

For this clonotype: This may stem from a read error, because a much larger clone lies one nucleotide away. This chain links TRBV7-2 with TRBJ1-2; 12 bases fit TRBD1. V gave up 5 bases and J gave up 4 bases; unmatched junction bases: 8. The CDR3 has 16 residues. Germline CDR1 reads SGHTA; CDR2 reads FQGNSA. In DNA form, the CDR3 reads TGTGCCAGCAGCCGGGGGACAGGGGGCGGCACCTATGGCTACACCTTC. It specifies CASSRGTGGGTYGYTF.

This chain joins TRBV20-1 and TRBJ2-7; TRBD2 aligns across 7 bases. The length of the CDR3 is 13 residues. Germline loops: CDR1 DFQATT, CDR2 SNEGSKA (reference sequence). The V segment lost 5 bases and the J segment 7 bases; nucleotides outside the gene matches: 11. In DNA form, the CDR3 reads TGCAGTGCTTCACGGGGGGTGAGCAGAGAGCAGTACTTC. This translates into CSASRGVSREQYF.

This clonotype was picked up a small number of times. This chain's CDR3 is CASRGLGTPYEQYF. The DNA of the CDR3 is TGTGCCAGCAGGGGTCTAGGGACACCCTACGAGCAGTACTTC. V gene TRBV28 combines with J gene TRBJ2-7; perhaps TRBD1 as D (6 bases). CDR1 and CDR2 (germline): MDHEN, SYDVKM. With 6 bases removed from V and 2 bases from J, the gap between germline ends came to 14 bases. There are 14 residues in the CDR3. The full variable domain, with the rest looked up from reference TRBV28 and TRBJ2-7, is DVKVTQSSRYLVKRTGEKVFLECVQDMDHENMFWYRQDPGLGLRLIYFSYDVKMKEKGDIPEGYSVSREKKERFSLILESASTNQTSMYLCASRGLGTPYEQYFGPGTRLTVT.

The chain is built from TRBV6-5 and TRBJ1-5; 10 positions match TRBD1. This CDR3 is 15 amino acids long. Per the germline V gene, CDR1 is MNHEY and CDR2 is SVGAGI. V was pared by 6 bases and J by 7 bases, with 9 bases of the junction left unmatched. The CDR3 here is CASRRDRGLWQPQHF. CDR3 nucleotide sequence: TGTGCCAGCAGAAGAGACAGGGGGCTATGGCAGCCCCAGCATTTT.

This clonotype has at least ten counts. The J gene is TRBJ2-1, the V gene TRBV9; TRBD1 or TRBD2 may be the D gene (6 bases each). Germline V gene data show CDR1 as SGDLS and CDR2 as YYNGEE. Deletions cut 0 bases from V and 3 bases from J, with 10 bases between. The CDR3 contains 15 residues. In nucleotides, the CDR3 is TGTGCCAGCAGCGTAGGACGGGGGCTCTACAATGAGCAGTTCTTC. It specifies CASSVGRGLYNEQFF.

Concerning this clonotype: A much larger clonotype is one base distant, so this may be a read error. The rearrangement uses TRBV6-1 and TRBJ2-1; D call uncertain. TRBJ2-7 explains the end of the DNA better; the J call may be wrong. Germline V gene data show CDR1 as MNHNS and CDR2 as SASEGT. CDR3 length equals 14 residues. The CDR3 nucleotides read TGTGCCAGCAGTGTGGGGAACTCCTACAATGAGCAGTACTTC. It codes for CASSVGNSYNEQYF.

Many counts were recorded for this clonotype. The J gene is TRBJ2-5, the V gene TRBV7-8; no clear D. V was pared by 2 bases and J by 4 bases, with 8 bases between. This CDR3 has 13 residues. Germline V lookup: CDR1 SGHVS, CDR2 FQNEAQ. The CDR3 nucleotides are TGTGCCAGCAGCTTAAAATACACAGAGACCCAGTACTTC. Translation gives CASSLKYTETQYF.

This clonotype was picked up a small number of times. The genes are TRBV3-1 and TRBJ1-4, with unresolved D. The V end lost 3 bases, the J end lost 16 bases, and 24 bases lay between the germline ends. The CDR3 has 15 amino acids. Germline V gives CDR1 LGHDT, CDR2 YNNKEL (reference sequence). The CDR3 DNA reads TGTGCCAGCAGCCATGGAACCGAGCCTAATGAAGAACCGTTTTTT. Translated, it gives CASSHGTEPNEEPFF.

V and J are TRBV2 and TRBJ2-7; tentatively, D is TRBD2 (5 bases). The CDR3 extends over 15 amino acids. Germline values: CDR1 SNHLY, CDR2 FYNNEI. Trimming took off 10 bases at V and 7 bases at J, with 26 bases between the two ends. The DNA of the CDR3 is TGTGCCAACCTATATCCCGGGAACCATCTACGGGAGCAGTACTTC. Its translation is CANLYPGNHLREQYF.

With respect to this clonotype: A read error may explain this, as a much larger clone is one base away. V and J are TRBV18 and TRBJ1-2; D may be TRBD1 (5 bases). CDR1 is KGHSH, CDR2 LQKENI, per germline. The CDR3 covers 15 residues. The CDR3 here is CARSPTPTEGYGYTF. CDR3 DNA sequence: TGTGCCCGCTCACCAACCCCGACAGAGGGCTATGGCTACACCTTC.

The chain combines TRBV20-1 with TRBJ2-1; TRBD2 matches at 9 bases. The CDR3 loop spans 17 amino acids. V was pared by 0 bases and J by 5 bases, with 11 bases of the junction left unmatched. From germline, CDR1 is DFQATT and CDR2 SNEGSKA (reference sequence). The chain's CDR3 is CSARDLAGPRLDNEQFF. The CDR3 coding sequence is TGCAGTGCTAGAGACCTAGCGGGACCACGACTGGACAATGAGCAGTTCTTC.

This clonotype has at least ten counts. V gene TRBV11-2 combines with J gene TRBJ1-2, with 8 bases fitting TRBD1. Germline CDR1 is SGHAT and CDR2 is FQNNGV. The CDR3 is 14 amino acids. V gave up 5 bases and J gave up 5 bases; unmatched junction bases: 7. CDR3 in DNA: TGTGCCAGCAGCCCGGACAGGGCTCGGTATGGCTACACCTTC. Its protein product is CASSPDRARYGYTF.

This clonotype was seen ten or more times. The genes are TRBV4-3 and TRBJ1-5, with no clear D. Germline loops: CDR1 LGHNA, CDR2 YSLEER. This CDR3 contains 13 residues. V was cut by 0 bases and J by 7 bases, with 7 bases left in between. CDR3 residues: CASSQDDYQPQHF. As DNA, the CDR3 is TGCGCCAGCAGCCAAGATGACTACCAGCCCCAGCATTTT.

This clonotype was counted a few times. Just one base apart from a much larger clone, this may be a read error. The chain has TRBV7-3 and TRBJ2-5; 8 bases fit TRBD2. The CDR3 spans 14 residues. CDR1 is SGHTA and CDR2 is FQGTGA in the germline V gene. The CDR3: CANSSGSGGETQYF. CDR3 DNA: TGTGCCAACAGCTCGGGATCGGGAGGGGAGACCCAGTACTTC.

This clonotype showed up many times. The chain combines TRBV3-1 with TRBJ2-3; 8 bases fit TRBD2. Germline trimming cut 5 bases from V and 2 bases from J; bases unmatched to any gene: 6. Germline V gene sequence: CDR1 LGHDT, CDR2 YNNKEL (reference sequence). This CDR3 region has 15 residues. As DNA, the CDR3 is TGTGCCAGCAGCGCCGGGGGGGTTTACACAGATACGCAGTATTTT. It encodes CASSAGGVYTDTQYF.

This clonotype occurred many times. The genes are TRBV20-1 and TRBJ2-5; possible D gene TRBD2, 5 bases. This CDR3 has 12 amino acids. V was pared by 3 bases and J by 5 bases, with 10 bases between. CDR1 DFQATT and CDR2 SNEGSKA come from the germline V gene (reference sequence). The CDR3 nucleotides read TGCAGTGCTAGTCACCGAGGGGAGACCCAGTACTTC. Its translation is CSASHRGETQYF.

The sample holds many counts of this clonotype. The CDR3 is CASSRKGTGGETQYF. CDR3 coding DNA: TGTGCCAGCAGCCGCAAAGGGACAGGGGGCGAGACCCAGTACTTC. The genes are TRBV3-1 and TRBJ2-5; 12 bases map to TRBD1. CDR1 is LGHDT, CDR2 YNNKEL, per germline (reference sequence). V was pared by 4 bases and J by 5 bases, with 5 bases of the junction left unmatched. The CDR3 is 15 residues long.

This clonotype was observed many times. This chain's CDR3 is CSARQAYNEKLFF. DNA for the CDR3: TGCAGTGCAAGACAGGCTTATAATGAAAAACTGTTTTTT. V and J are TRBV20-1 and TRBJ1-4; D possibly corresponds to TRBD1 (6 bases). Germline V gene sequence: CDR1 DFQATT, CDR2 SNEGSKA (reference sequence). CDR3 size: 13 residues. The ends were cut back, 6 bases at V and 4 bases at J, with 12 bases in the middle.

This clonotype was recorded at least ten times. The chain recombines TRBV7-2 with TRBJ2-4; D remains ambiguous. The CDR3 is made up of 12 amino acids. CDR1 is SGHTA, CDR2 FQGNSA, per germline. The V end was cut by 2 bases, the J end by 3 bases, with 2 bases between. The CDR3 region has the DNA TGTGCCAGCAGCTTAAACAAAAACATTCAGTACTTC. Translating gives CASSLNKNIQYF.

There are many counts of this clonotype. J is TRBJ2-1 and V is TRBV5-1; 7 nucleotides align to TRBD2. Trimming at V came to 3 bases and at J to 12 bases, leaving 3 bases not matched to a gene. This CDR3 spans 11 amino acids. CDR1 is SGHRS and CDR2 is YFSETQ in the germline V gene. This chain's CDR3 is CASSSERGQFF. In DNA, the CDR3 is TGCGCCAGCAGCTCGGAGCGGGGGCAGTTCTTC.

There are many counts of this clonotype. The genes are TRBV6-1 and TRBJ1-5; 10 nucleotides align to TRBD1. Germline CDR1 reads MNHNS; CDR2 reads SASEGT. After removal of 6 bases from V and 0 bases from J, the junction contained 8 bases not matched to a gene. This CDR3 spans 17 amino acids. CDR3: CASRPKDRGYSNQPQHF. DNA for the CDR3: TGTGCCAGCAGGCCCAAGGACAGGGGGTATAGCAATCAGCCCCAGCATTTT.